This entry lists 16 T cell receptor beta chains sequenced from one sample in a study of CD8 T cells in ankylosing spondylitis. No antigen is known for these receptors. General study points: Characteristic of ankylosing spondylitis blood, it appeared, was a TCR beta motif comprising 7 to 9 highly homologous variants.

MiXCR, applied by TCRdb to the 5' RACE reads, yields one record per CDR3 protein. Among about 220,000 distinct CDR3 sequences listed, about 6.7% were seen once. The sample comprised blood, either unsorted or a sorted T cell fraction (not recorded which). The receptors were gathered from a male donor with ankylosing spondylitis.

This clonotype was observed many times. The chain is built from TRBV7-2 and TRBJ2-5; D possibly corresponds to TRBD1 (6 bases). The length of the CDR3 is 13 residues. Trimming pared 5 bases from V and 3 bases from J, leaving 10 bases between. The V gene's germline CDR1 is SGHTA and CDR2 FQGNSA. CDR3 loop: CASSPGVEETQYF. DNA of the CDR3: TGTGCCAGCAGCCCAGGGGTGGAAGAGACCCAGTACTTC.

This clonotype occurred many times. The chain recombines TRBV20-1 with TRBJ2-7; D call uncertain. Trimming took off 0 bases at V and 0 bases at J, with 6 bases between the two ends. CDR3 length equals 13 residues. Germline lookup yields CDR1 DFQATT and CDR2 SNEGSKA (reference sequence). The CDR3 is CSAREGGSYEQYF. The CDR3 bases are TGCAGTGCTAGAGAGGGCGGCTCCTACGAGCAGTACTTC.

The V and J genes are TRBV5-6 and TRBJ2-7; 7 nucleotides line up with TRBD1. Trimming removed 3 bases from V and 4 bases from J; junction bases left unmatched: 4. This CDR3 contains 13 residues. The germline gives CDR1 SGHDT, CDR2 YYEEEE. CDR3 amino acids: CASSWAQGYEQYF. DNA of the CDR3: TGTGCCAGCAGCTGGGCACAGGGGTACGAGCAGTACTTC.

There are many counts of this clonotype. J is TRBJ2-5 and V is TRBV7-8; D tentatively reads TRBD1 or TRBD2 (5 bases each). This CDR3 comprises 12 residues. Trimming took off 4 bases at V and 13 bases at J, with 16 bases between the two ends. Per germline, CDR1 SGHVS and CDR2 FQNEAQ. CDR3 DNA sequence: TGTGCCAGCAGCTATAGACCGGGGCCGGGGTACTTC. Protein sequence: CASSYRPGPGYF.

On this clonotype: A much larger clone differs from this one at a single base, so this may be a read error. V usage is TRBV29-1 and J usage is TRBJ2-7, with TRBD2 matching 7 bases. CDR3 size: 12 residues. Germline V gene data show CDR1 as SQVTM and CDR2 as ANQGSEA. Here the CDR3 reads CRVGAGDYEQYF. For the CDR3, the DNA is TGCAGAGTTGGGGCGGGAGACTACGAGCAGTACTTC.

This clonotype was recorded many times. The chain uses TRBV12-3 or TRBV12-4 and TRBJ1-6; D is uncertain. The CDR3 totals 14 residues. V was clipped by 6 bases and J by 8 bases, with 14 bases between them. The CDR3 reads CASSPPGLDSPLHF. DNA of the CDR3: TGTGCCAGCAGCCCACCGGGCCTAGATTCACCCCTCCACTTT.

This clonotype was seen a handful of times. CDR3 protein: CASSAGTGRNQPQHF. Here the CDR3 DNA reads TGTGCCAGCAGCGCCGGGACAGGGAGAAATCAGCCCCAGCATTTT. V is TRBV6-1 and J is TRBJ1-5, with 9 bases that match TRBD1. Trimming cost V 6 bases and J 4 bases; bases outside gene matches: 7. In germline, CDR1 is MNHNS, CDR2 SASEGT. This CDR3 region has 15 residues.

This clonotype was observed at least ten times. The gene calls are TRBV28 and TRBJ2-7; weak D call: TRBD2 (7 bases). Germline CDR1 reads MDHEN; CDR2 reads SYDVKM. Trimming shortened V by 5 bases and J by 2 bases, and 16 bases separated the two germline ends. The CDR3 is made up of 15 amino acids. CDR3 sequence reads: CASSAFRGATYEQYF. For the CDR3, the DNA is TGTGCCAGCAGTGCATTCCGGGGGGCAACCTACGAGCAGTACTTC.

This clonotype was observed many times. This chain joins TRBV6-1 and TRBJ1-1; a possible D gene is TRBD1 (6 bases). Looked up from germline, CDR1 is MNHNS and CDR2 is SASEGT. Trimming left V 8 bases short and J 7 bases short, with 11 bases between. This CDR3 contains 11 residues. Here the CDR3 DNA reads TGTGCCAGCTGGAGGACAGATGAAGCTTTCTTT. Its translation: CASWRTDEAFF.

This clonotype was observed many times. The rearrangement links TRBV27 to TRBJ2-3; the match to TRBD2 covers 7 bases. With 3 bases clipped from V and 0 bases from J, the junction kept 3 bases outside the gene matches. Germline assignment: CDR1 MNHEY and CDR2 SMNVEV (reference sequence). The CDR3 contains 15 residues. The chain's CDR3 is CASSLISGSTDTQYF. The CDR3 DNA reads as TGTGCCAGCAGTTTGATTAGCGGGAGCACAGATACGCAGTATTTT.

The chain joins TRBV14 to TRBJ2-6; no reliable D call. CDR3 length equals 17 residues. Per germline, CDR1 SGHDN and CDR2 FVKESK. V lost 5 bases to trimming and J lost 0 bases, with 14 bases between them. CDR3 nucleotides: TGTGCCAGCAGCAAGGTCCCCCCAACCTCTGGGGCCAACGTCCTGACTTTC. Translation gives CASSKVPPTSGANVLTF.

This clonotype was found many times. The CDR3 reads CASSRTGFDSYNEQFF. The CDR3 nucleotides read TGTGCCAGCAGCCGGACAGGGTTTGACTCCTACAATGAGCAGTTCTTC. The chain combines TRBV4-2 with TRBJ2-1; 8 bases fit TRBD1. This CDR3 comprises 16 residues. The J segment lost 0 bases and the V segment lost 4 bases, leaving 5 bases of the junction unmatched. Germline V lookup: CDR1 LGHNA, CDR2 YNFKEQ.

This clonotype was seen at least ten times. The chain couples TRBV9 to TRBJ1-2; D may be TRBD1 (5 bases). Germline values: CDR1 SGDLS, CDR2 YYNGEE. The CDR3 has 16 amino acids. V was trimmed by 3 bases and J by 0 bases, leaving 15 bases between them. CDR3 residues: CASSGTGTAANYGYTF. CDR3 nucleotide sequence: TGTGCCAGCAGCGGAACCGGGACGGCCGCTAACTATGGCTACACCTTC.

This clonotype came up many times. The V call is TRBV2, the J call TRBJ2-2, with TRBD1 matching 8 bases. CDR1 is SNHLY, CDR2 FYNNEI, per germline. V lost 4 bases to trimming and J lost 6 bases; unmatched junction nucleotides: 7. The CDR3 length is 15 residues. CDR3 bases: TGTGCCAGCAGTGTCGGACAGGGACGCGCCGGGGAGCTGTTTTTT. Protein sequence: CASSVGQGRAGELFF.

This clonotype came up many times. The rearrangement uses TRBV7-8 and TRBJ2-5; D perhaps matches TRBD1 (7 bases). V was cut by 5 bases and J by 4 bases, with 23 bases left in between. In germline, CDR1 is SGHVS, CDR2 FQNEAQ. The CDR3 extends over 17 amino acids. CDR3 region: CASSDLSRGDPPETQYF. The CDR3, as DNA: TGTGCCAGCAGCGATCTTAGCAGGGGGGACCCCCCAGAGACCCAGTACTTC.

This clonotype was detected many times. V and J are TRBV4-1 and TRBJ2-1, with no clear D. The germline V gene has CDR1 MGHRA and CDR2 YSYEKL. V lost 1 base and J 8 bases, leaving 12 bases between the germline ends. The CDR3 runs to 14 residues. CDR3 DNA: TGCGCCAGCAGCCAAGGGGCTAGTCGCGATGAGCAGTTCTTC. Residues: CASSQGASRDEQFF.